Following are 23 T cell receptor beta chains from one sample sequenced in a study of cytomegalovirus exposure and HLA in healthy donors. It was with 60 Vbeta and 13 Jbeta primers that the PCR ran. Produced via immunoSEQ multiplex PCR; TCRdb's table is partial and in-frame only. The sample consists of approximately 160,000 clones, around 80% of them appearing once. The sample consisted of PBMCs. Receptors originate from a young woman in good health and CMV-seropositive.

The chain is built from TRBV6-1 and TRBJ1-1, with 7 bases matching TRBD1. Germline V gives CDR1 MNHNS, CDR2 SASEGT. V trimming: 5 bases; J trimming: 2 bases; junction bases outside the gene matches: 5. The CDR3 contains 14 residues. The CDR3 DNA reads TGTGCCAGCAGTTGGGGACAGAGAAACACTGAAGCTTTCTTT. Amino acids: CASSWGQRNTEAFF.

The genes are TRBV27 and TRBJ2-7; 8 nucleotides align to TRBD2. V lost 3 bases and J lost 7; bases outside the gene matches: 11. Per germline, CDR1 MNHEY and CDR2 SMNVEV (reference sequence). This CDR3 spans 15 amino acids. The CDR3 sequence: CASSFQGLGPGEQYF. The CDR3 DNA reads as TGTGCCAGCAGTTTTCAGGGACTAGGGCCCGGGGAGCAGTACTTC.

This rearrangement joins TRBV27 to TRBJ2-3; 11 bases are a match to TRBD2. V gave up 0 bases and J gave up 3 bases; unmatched junction bases: 2. The V gene's germline CDR1 is MNHEY and CDR2 SMNVEV (reference sequence). There are 16 residues in the CDR3. The CDR3, as DNA: TGTGCCAGCAGTTTATCCGGGACTAGCGGTACAGATACGCAGTATTTT. Amino acids: CASSLSGTSGTDTQYF.

This chain uses TRBV27 with TRBJ1-1; D gene uncertain. CDR1 is MNHEY, CDR2 SMNVEV, per germline (reference sequence). The ends were cut back, 5 bases at V and 1 base at J, with 8 bases in the middle. The CDR3 totals 13 residues. Written as DNA, the CDR3 is TGTGCCAGCAGTCTACCCACGAACACTGAAGCTTTCTTT. It encodes CASSLPTNTEAFF.

The J gene is TRBJ1-1, the V gene TRBV7-2, with D possibly being TRBD1 (5 bases). The CDR3 consists of 13 residues. The germline V and J ends were trimmed by 2 bases and 7 bases, with 11 bases remaining between them. Germline CDR1 is SGHTA and CDR2 is FQGNSA. The CDR3 loop reads CASSLPGNIEAFF. The DNA for the CDR3 is TGTGCCAGCAGCTTACCAGGGAATATTGAAGCTTTCTTT.

The chain joins TRBV5-1 to TRBJ2-1, with TRBD2 identical over 7 bases. V trimming: 7 bases; J trimming: 0 bases; junction bases outside the gene matches: 7. The CDR3 has 15 residues. CDR1 and CDR2 (germline): SGHRS, YFSETQ. Here the CDR3 DNA reads TGCGCCAGCGGAAGGGGAGGGAACTCCTACAATGAGCAGTTCTTC. Translation gives CASGRGGNSYNEQFF.

The J gene is TRBJ1-1, the V gene TRBV29-1; 11 bases match TRBD1. CDR3 length: 12 amino acids. V lost 7 bases and J lost 8; bases outside the gene matches: 6. The germline CDR1 and CDR2 sequences are SQVTM and ANQGSEA. The CDR3 DNA reads TGCAGCGCTGGGGACAGGGGGATGGAAGCTTTCTTT. It codes for CSAGDRGMEAFF. Full variable domain (rest looked up from reference TRBV29-1 and TRBJ1-1): SAVISQKPSRDICQRGTSLTIQCQVDSQVTMMFWYRQQPGQSLTLIATANQGSEATYESGFVIDKFPISRPNLTFSTLTVSNMSPEDSSIYLCSAGDRGMEAFFGQGTRLTVV.

This clone was seen just once. The chain combines TRBV28 with TRBJ2-1; weak D call: TRBD1 (6 bases). Germline V lookup: CDR1 MDHEN, CDR2 SYDVKM. The CDR3 spans 12 residues. The V gene lost 10 bases and the J gene lost 5 bases, with 12 bases spanning the gap. This chain's CDR3 is CATDWGHNEQFF. The CDR3 DNA reads TGTGCCACCGACTGGGGGCACAATGAGCAGTTCTTC.

The chain joins TRBV9 to TRBJ2-5, with 12 bases fitting TRBD2. The length of the CDR3 is 17 residues. V shed 0 bases, J shed 2 bases, and the junction held 5 bases outside the gene matches. Germline lookup yields CDR1 SGDLS and CDR2 YYNGEE. CDR3 DNA sequence: TGTGCCAGCAGCGTAGGGACTAGCGGGATAGGGCAAGAGACCCAGTACTTC. Amino acids: CASSVGTSGIGQETQYF.

This clone was counted only a few times. V usage is TRBV6-1 and J usage is TRBJ2-7, with TRBD2 identical over 10 bases. The CDR3 extends over 15 amino acids. V was clipped by 1 base and J by 2 bases; unmatched bases: 2. Germline-derived CDR1 and CDR2 are MNHNS and SASEGT. CDR3 loop: CASSEGLAGAYEQYF. In DNA form, the CDR3 reads TGTGCCAGCAGTGAAGGGCTAGCGGGGGCCTACGAGCAGTACTTC.

The chain recombines TRBV13 with TRBJ1-2, with 8 nucleotides matching TRBD1. The CDR3 covers 15 residues. The trim removed 5 bases at V and 3 bases at J, leaving 8 bases unmatched. CDR1 and CDR2 (germline): PRHDT, FYEKMQ (reference sequence). The CDR3, as DNA: TGTGCCAGCAGCCCTGGACAGGGACTTGACTATGGCTACACCTTC. It translates to CASSPGQGLDYGYTF.

The chain combines TRBV5-4 with TRBJ2-1, with TRBD2 matching over 11 bases. CDR3 size: 16 residues. J was trimmed by 6 bases and V by 0 bases; bases with no gene match: 5. Germline CDR1 reads SGHNT; CDR2 reads YYREEE (reference sequence). The CDR3 region is CASSLATSGTSNEQFF. As DNA, the CDR3 is TGTGCCAGCAGCTTGGCGACTAGCGGGACGAGCAATGAGCAGTTCTTC.

The chain is built from TRBV6-5 and TRBJ2-3; D possibly corresponds to TRBD1 (7 bases). This CDR3 is built from 15 residues. Germline CDR1 and CDR2: MNHEY and SVGAGI. V was trimmed by 4 bases and J by 0 bases, leaving 11 bases between them. DNA of the CDR3: TGTGCCAGCAGTTGGAGGGGGCTTAGCACAGATACGCAGTATTTT. Its protein product is CASSWRGLSTDTQYF.

The chain couples TRBV27 to TRBJ2-5; the match to TRBD2 covers 7 bases. Per the germline V gene, CDR1 is MNHEY and CDR2 is SMNVEV (reference sequence). This CDR3 has 14 amino acids. The V segment lost 6 bases and the J segment 1 base; nucleotides outside the gene matches: 5. CDR3 sequence reads: CASRELAPQETQYF. The CDR3 coding sequence is TGTGCCAGCAGGGAACTAGCGCCCCAAGAGACCCAGTACTTC.

This chain joins TRBV2 and TRBJ1-5; D is ambiguous. The V gene's germline CDR1 is SNHLY and CDR2 FYNNEI. The CDR3 has 16 amino acids. Trimming pared 4 bases from V and 2 bases from J, leaving 15 bases between. The CDR3 nucleotides are TGTGCCAGCAGTGGGGGTGGAGGCACGGGCAATCAGCCCCAGCATTTT. Translated, it gives CASSGGGGTGNQPQHF.

The chain links TRBV7-8 to TRBJ2-1; 8 nucleotides match TRBD2. Germline V gene sequence: CDR1 SGHVS, CDR2 FQNEAQ. The CDR3 extends over 18 amino acids. V was clipped by 3 bases and J by 6 bases; unmatched bases: 16. CDR3 amino acids: CASSFALAAAGFGNEQFF. The CDR3 DNA sequence: TGTGCCAGCAGCTTCGCACTAGCGGCAGCGGGTTTTGGCAATGAGCAGTTCTTC.

On this clone: Sequence at one end of the junction differs from germline and may be a read error. The V and J genes are TRBV6-1 and TRBJ1-2; no reliable D call. Germline lookup yields CDR1 MNHNS and CDR2 SASEGT. This CDR3 region has 13 residues. This CDR3 is CAGSEARGYGYTF. The CDR3 DNA is TGTGCCGGCAGTGAAGCGCGAGGATATGGCTACACCTTC.

This rearrangement joins TRBV18 to TRBJ2-7, with D possibly being TRBD2 (5 bases). Germline-derived CDR1 and CDR2 are KGHSH and LQKENI. The CDR3 contains 19 residues. Trimming shortened V by 2 bases and J by 0 bases, and 23 bases separated the two germline ends. For the CDR3, the DNA is TGTGCCAGCTCACCAGCCGACTACAAGATAGGCGTTAGCTCCTACGAGCAGTACTTC. This translates into CASSPADYKIGVSSYEQYF.

The chain combines TRBV13 with TRBJ2-1; no clear D gene. Germline lookup yields CDR1 PRHDT and CDR2 FYEKMQ (reference sequence). This CDR3 is built from 12 residues. V lost 6 bases, J lost 7 bases, and 10 bases lay in between. The DNA for the CDR3 is TGTGCCAGCAGTACGACTGGGAATGAGCAGTTCTTC. Translation gives CASSTTGNEQFF. Based on the CDR3 plus reference TRBV13 and TRBJ2-1, the full variable domain is AAGVIQSPRHLIKEKRETATLKCYPIPRHDTVYWYQQGPGQDPQFLISFYEKMQSDKGSIPDRFSAQQFSDYHSELNMSSLELGDSALYFCASSTTGNEQFFGPGTRLTVL.

J is TRBJ1-4 and V is TRBV29-1; D call uncertain. This CDR3 has 11 amino acids. Germline values: CDR1 SQVTM, CDR2 ANQGSEA. V was cut by 4 bases and J by 5 bases, with 5 bases left in between. Here the CDR3 reads CSVGLNEKLFF. The CDR3 nucleotides read TGCAGCGTTGGCCTAAATGAAAAACTGTTTTTT.

The CDR3 sequence is CASSTSGGYNEQFF. CDR3 in DNA: TGCGCCAGCAGCACTAGCGGAGGGTACAATGAGCAGTTCTTC. This chain joins TRBV5-1 and TRBJ2-1, with 8 positions matching TRBD2. The germline V gene encodes CDR1 SGHRS and CDR2 YFSETQ. J gave up 4 bases and V 4 bases, and 4 bases lay outside the gene matches. The CDR3 totals 14 residues.

This chain joins TRBV23-1 and TRBJ2-1; 10 nucleotides align to TRBD2. TRBV23-1 is recorded as an ORF, its role being uncertain. After removal of 3 bases from V and 5 bases from J, the junction contained 7 bases not matched to a gene. The CDR3 covers 16 residues. CDR3 residues: CASSHLGLATNNEQFF. The CDR3 nucleotides read TGCGCCAGCAGTCACCTGGGACTAGCGACTAACAATGAGCAGTTCTTC.

V usage is TRBV6-1 and J usage is TRBJ2-5; tentative D call: TRBD2 (6 bases). Germline V CDR1 and CDR2: MNHNS, SASEGT. The V end was cut by 4 bases, the J end by 1 base, with 10 bases between. The CDR3 covers 14 residues. CDR3 DNA: TGTGCCAGCAGTGCAATTAGCGGCCAAGAGACCCAGTACTTC. This sequence encodes CASSAISGQETQYF.